The 27 T cell receptor beta chains given below trace back to one sample, sequenced in a study of OX40 agonist ivuxolimab in advanced cancers. TCRdb's copy holds only in-frame clones and misses some; the assay was immunoSEQ multiplex PCR. There are about 86,000 clones in the sample; 85% to 90% occur only once, and under 0.25% lies in the top ten. The source was CD4+ or CD8+ T cells sorted from blood, collected in a trial of the OX40 agonist ivuxolimab. The receptors originated from an adult with an advanced solid tumor such as melanoma, head and neck, liver or kidney cancer.

The V gene is TRBV19, the J gene TRBJ2-7; 10 bases align to TRBD1. Germline values: CDR1 LNHDA, CDR2 SQIVND (reference sequence). This CDR3 comprises 14 residues. The junction had 10 bases not matched to a gene; V was cut back by 7 bases and J by 7 bases. For the CDR3, the DNA is TGTGCCAGTAATCGGGGACAGGGGATGAAAGAGCAGTACTTC. It is translated as CASNRGQGMKEQYF.

This chain connects TRBV7-3 to TRBJ2-2; possibly TRBD2 for D (6 bases). The length of the CDR3 is 13 residues. Germline CDR1 SGHTA, CDR2 FQGTGA. Trimming pared 8 bases from V and 5 bases from J, leaving 12 bases between. This CDR3 reads CASRLSGTGELFF. CDR3 DNA: TGTGCCAGCCGTCTGAGCGGGACCGGGGAGCTGTTTTTT.

This clone was recorded a few times. The V and J genes are TRBV11-2 and TRBJ1-3, with TRBD1 matching over 7 bases. Germline V gene data show CDR1 as SGHAT and CDR2 as FQNNGV. The CDR3 spans 16 residues. V shed 3 bases, J shed 1 base, and the junction held 6 bases outside the gene matches. The CDR3 spells CASSFRTGASGNTIYF. The CDR3 bases are TGTGCCAGCAGCTTCCGAACAGGGGCTTCTGGAAACACCATATATTTT.

The chain uses TRBV7-3 and TRBJ2-3, with 10 bases that match TRBD2. CDR1 is SGHTA, CDR2 FQGTGA, per germline. J lost 6 bases, V lost 2 bases, and 11 bases had no gene match. This CDR3 comprises 17 residues. The CDR3 here is CASSLRSLAGPGDTQYF. In nucleotides, the CDR3 is TGTGCCAGCAGCTTACGTTCACTAGCGGGGCCTGGTGATACGCAGTATTTT.

This chain joins TRBV15 and TRBJ1-1; 8 nucleotides match TRBD1. Germline V lookup: CDR1 LNHNV, CDR2 YYDKDF (reference sequence). The CDR3 is made up of 15 amino acids. The junction had 10 bases not matched to a gene; V was cut back by 4 bases and J by 6 bases. Here the CDR3 DNA reads TGTGCCACCAGCACCCGGACAGGGTCGGGGGCTGAAGCTTTCTTT. Translating gives CATSTRTGSGAEAFF.

V is TRBV7-3 and J is TRBJ2-3; 12 bases match TRBD2. CDR1 and CDR2 (germline): SGHTA, FQGTGA. J was trimmed by 2 bases and V by 5 bases; bases with no gene match: 2. The CDR3 consists of 15 residues. In nucleotides, the CDR3 is TGTGCCAGCAGCCTAGCGGGGGGGAACACAGATACGCAGTATTTT. Its protein product is CASSLAGGNTDTQYF.

The V and J genes are TRBV6-9 and TRBJ2-3; D may be TRBD1 (6 bases). There are 15 residues in the CDR3. V lost 2 bases and J 3 bases, leaving 12 bases between the germline ends. The V gene's germline CDR1 is MNHGY and CDR2 SVAAGI. CDR3 sequence: CASSYPRGKTDTQYF. CDR3 DNA sequence: TGTGCCAGCAGTTATCCCAGGGGTAAAACAGATACGCAGTATTTT.

This clone came up a few times. The rearrangement links TRBV5-1 to TRBJ1-2, with D tentatively TRBD1 (5 bases). This CDR3 has 13 residues. Germline V gives CDR1 SGHRS, CDR2 YFSETQ. V lost 0 bases and J lost 2, with 5 bases in between. The CDR3 is CASSLGQNYGYTF. The CDR3, as DNA: TGCGCCAGCAGCTTGGGACAGAACTATGGCTACACCTTC.

The chain employs TRBV11-3 and TRBJ2-3; no clear D gene. V was pared by 2 bases and J by 6 bases, with 6 bases between. The germline V gene encodes CDR1 SGHNT and CDR2 YENEEA. This CDR3 has 12 amino acids. This CDR3 reads CASSLFEDTQYF. The DNA of the CDR3 is TGTGCCAGCAGCTTATTTGAGGATACGCAGTATTTT. Full variable domain (outside the CDR3, taken from reference TRBV11-3 and TRBJ2-3): EAGVVQSPRYKIIEKKQPVAFWCNPISGHNTLYWYLQNLGQGPELLIRYENEEAVDDSQLPKDRFSAERLKGVDSTLKIQPAELGDSAVYLCASSLFEDTQYFGPGTRLTVL.

The rearrangement links TRBV5-1 to TRBJ1-2; D remains unclear. The CDR3 is made up of 16 amino acids. V was cut by 0 bases and J by 0 bases, with 12 bases left in between. Germline assignment: CDR1 SGHRS and CDR2 YFSETQ. CDR3 DNA: TGCGCCAGCAGCTTGGACCCTCGAGCATCTAACTATGGCTACACCTTC. It specifies CASSLDPRASNYGYTF.

This rearrangement joins TRBV2 to TRBJ2-2; D gene unclear. V shed 6 bases and J shed 0 bases, with 8 bases lying between them. CDR1 SNHLY and CDR2 FYNNEI come from the germline V gene. The CDR3 runs to 14 residues. CDR3 in amino acids: CASRRAPNTGELFF. The CDR3 DNA is TGTGCCAGCAGAAGGGCCCCGAACACCGGGGAGCTGTTTTTT.

The chain has TRBV7-2 and TRBJ2-7, with D perhaps TRBD2 (6 bases). CDR3 length: 16 residues. Trimming took 5 bases from V and 6 from J, leaving 23 bases between them. From germline, CDR1 is SGHTA and CDR2 FQGNSA. The CDR3 DNA follows: TGTGCCAGCAGCCCTCCGGCGGGGCCTGGTCCGCGCGAGCAGTACTTC. Amino acid sequence: CASSPPAGPGPREQYF.

V gene TRBV29-1 combines with J gene TRBJ2-3; D remains unclear. V lost 7 bases and J lost 2, with 13 bases in between. The germline V gene encodes CDR1 SQVTM and CDR2 ANQGSEA. The CDR3 is 13 residues long. DNA for the CDR3: TGCAGCGGTGCCGGGCCCTACACAGATACGCAGTATTTT. The encoded protein is CSGAGPYTDTQYF.

The J gene is TRBJ2-7, the V gene TRBV6-5; D possibly corresponds to TRBD1 (6 bases). The length of the CDR3 is 16 residues. V gave up 4 bases and J gave up 0 bases, with 16 bases separating them. The germline V gene has CDR1 MNHEY and CDR2 SVGAGI. CDR3 region: CASSWSSGTSSYEQYF. The CDR3 nucleotides read TGTGCCAGCAGTTGGAGTTCCGGGACAAGCTCCTACGAGCAGTACTTC.

The gene calls are TRBV7-2 and TRBJ1-4, with TRBD1 matching over 8 bases. V was clipped by 5 bases and J by 8 bases; unmatched bases: 13. Germline V gives CDR1 SGHTA, CDR2 FQGNSA. The length of the CDR3 is 16 residues. The CDR3 here is CASSRSQGGGGEKLFF. The CDR3, as DNA: TGTGCCAGCAGCCGATCACAGGGGGGAGGAGGGGAAAAACTGTTTTTT.

The rearrangement joins TRBV28 to TRBJ2-6; D not certain. The CDR3 runs to 15 residues. Trimming left V 2 bases short and J 2 bases short, with 7 bases between. Germline-derived CDR1 and CDR2 are MDHEN and SYDVKM. The chain's CDR3 is CASSLPTTGANVLTF. CDR3 DNA sequence: TGTGCCAGCAGTTTACCGACCACTGGGGCCAACGTCCTGACTTTC.

The chain employs TRBV12-5 and TRBJ2-1; the match to TRBD1 covers 8 bases. This CDR3 has 17 residues. V was pared by 5 bases and J by 2 bases, with 11 bases of the junction left unmatched. In germline, CDR1 is LGHNT, CDR2 FRNRAP. The CDR3 protein is CASGLGHGQGTYNEQFF. DNA of the CDR3: TGTGCTAGTGGTCTGGGCCACGGACAGGGCACCTACAATGAGCAGTTCTTC.

This chain uses TRBV7-2 with TRBJ1-5; D might be TRBD1 (6 bases). In germline, CDR1 is SGHTA, CDR2 FQGNSA. V lost 6 bases and J 0 bases, leaving 15 bases between the germline ends. The CDR3 has 16 amino acids. The CDR3: CASSWRGTLSNQPQHF. The CDR3 DNA is TGTGCCAGCAGTTGGCGGGGGACACTTAGCAATCAGCCCCAGCATTTT.

The rearrangement uses TRBV11-2 and TRBJ1-4; no reliable D call. The V end lost 4 bases, the J end lost 1 base, and 10 bases lay between the germline ends. Germline lookup yields CDR1 SGHAT and CDR2 FQNNGV. This CDR3 comprises 15 residues. CDR3 sequence (DNA): TGTGCCAGCAGCTCCCGGGGTTTAACTAATGAAAAACTGTTTTTT. It specifies CASSSRGLTNEKLFF.

The rearrangement uses TRBV9 and TRBJ1-2; D not certain. CDR3 length equals 14 residues. Germline V CDR1 and CDR2: SGDLS, YYNGEE. Trimming cost V 4 bases and J 4 bases, with 14 bases left between them. CDR3 DNA: TGTGCCAGCAGCCCTATGTTATCCGTCTATGGCTACACCTTC. Its protein is CASSPMLSVYGYTF.

The CDR3 nucleotides read TGCAGCGTTGAGAGGAGCTCCTACAATGAGCAGTTCTTC. This codes for CSVERSSYNEQFF. The chain has TRBV29-1 and TRBJ2-1; no firm D call. Germline lookup yields CDR1 SQVTM and CDR2 ANQGSEA. CDR3 length equals 13 residues. V was pared by 3 bases and J by 0 bases, with 6 bases between.

This chain joins TRBV6-1 and TRBJ1-3; the D is unclear. The CDR3 consists of 15 residues. The germline CDR1 and CDR2 sequences are MNHNS and SASEGT. The germline V and J ends were trimmed by 0 bases and 0 bases, with 6 bases remaining between them. DNA of the CDR3: TGTGCCAGCAGTGAAGCGGGGAGCTCTGGAAACACCATATATTTT. Translation: CASSEAGSSGNTIYF.

The chain joins TRBV7-8 to TRBJ2-1; D could derive from TRBD1 or TRBD2 (5 bases each). Germline V gene sequence: CDR1 SGHVS, CDR2 FQNEAQ. The CDR3 consists of 11 residues. Deletions cut 0 bases from V and 12 bases from J, with 6 bases between. In DNA, the CDR3 is TGTGCCAGCAGCTTAGCTGGGACGCAGTTCTTC. Amino acid sequence: CASSLAGTQFF.

This chain links TRBV23-1 with TRBJ2-1, with 10 bases matching TRBD2. TRBV23-1 is an open reading frame whose function is uncertain. With V trimmed by 6 bases and J by 7 bases, 15 bases remained unmatched. The CDR3 extends over 17 amino acids. The CDR3 nucleotides read TGCGCCAGCAGGCATTTCAAGCGGGAGGGCCGTCATAATGAGCAGTTCTTC. It translates to CASRHFKREGRHNEQFF.

This sequence joins TRBV6-5 and TRBJ2-7; 7 nucleotides agree with TRBD2. This CDR3 is built from 14 residues. J was trimmed by 7 bases and V by 6 bases; bases with no gene match: 12. Germline V CDR1 and CDR2: MNHEY, SVGAGI. The CDR3 reads CASRTSSGPGEQYF. CDR3 coding DNA: TGTGCCAGCAGAACTTCTAGCGGTCCAGGGGAGCAGTACTTC.

V is TRBV19 and J is TRBJ1-4; 8 bases map to TRBD1. V lost 7 bases, J lost 0 bases, and 4 bases stayed unmatched. The CDR3 has 15 residues. Germline loops: CDR1 LNHDA, CDR2 SQIVND (reference sequence). CDR3 residues: CASTPGQATNEKLFF. The CDR3 bases are TGTGCCAGTACCCCGGGACAGGCAACTAATGAAAAACTGTTTTTT.

V gene TRBV7-2 combines with J gene TRBJ2-2, with D unresolved. The V end lost 3 bases, the J end lost 1 base, and 6 bases lay between the germline ends. Germline CDR1 is SGHTA and CDR2 is FQGNSA. The CDR3 runs to 14 residues. The CDR3 DNA sequence: TGTGCCAGCAGCTTCTCCTGGAACACCGGGGAGCTGTTTTTT. Translating gives CASSFSWNTGELFF.